The sequence of this T cell receptor (beta chain) was determined in a study of response to subunit inactivated influenza vaccine. Study observations and caveats: Authors suggested each seasonal influenza vaccination recruits few new T cells.

Germline assignment: CDR1 ENHRY and CDR2 SYGVKD. The V end lost 3 bases, the J end lost 4 bases, and 7 bases lay between the germline ends. The CDR3 contains 12 residues. This clonotype appeared a few times. Its antigen is not identified. In TCRdb, the RT-PCR reads were re-called with MiXCR into one record per CDR3 protein. The sample shows roughly 710,000 distinct CDR3 sequences, about 15% of them seen only once. The V gene is TRBV10-3, the J gene TRBJ2-7, with TRBD1 as a possible D gene (5 bases). The receptor was isolated from a man aged 45 to 65 who received an inactivated influenza vaccine. This specimen was PBMCs from blood, taken less than 15 days before vaccination. CDR3 protein: CAISDKGYEQYF. The CDR3 coding sequence is TGTGCCATCAGTGATAAGGGGTACGAGCAGTACTTC.